Here is one T cell receptor (beta chain) with its context. Its antigen is currently unknown. The CDR3 has 13 residues. Germline V gene lookup returns CDR1 SGHAT and CDR2 FQDESV (reference sequence). Trimming removed 5 bases from V and 8 bases from J, with 15 bases in between. TCRdb's table, derived via immunoSEQ multiplex PCR, lists solely in-frame clones and lacks some. This sample carries tens of thousands of clones, 80% to 95% of them seen once, and the ten largest clones take 20% to 25%. The source of the sample is a study of OX40 agonist ivuxolimab in advanced cancers. Study-level background: The group had a mean age of about 60 years, ranged from about 23 to 85, and was around 82% male. Study results and limitations: Researchers report that CD8+ T cells had, on average, more expanded clones than CD4+.

This receptor was taken from an adult with an advanced solid tumor such as melanoma, head and neck, liver or kidney cancer. This rearrangement joins TRBV11-1 to TRBJ2-5; weak D call: TRBD2 (5 bases). This sample comprised CD4+ or CD8+ T cells sorted from blood, obtained in a trial of the OX40 agonist ivuxolimab. The CDR3 DNA sequence: TGTGCCAGCAGCCCCCTAGCCCAGGAAACCCAGTACTTC. This encodes CASSPLAQETQYF.